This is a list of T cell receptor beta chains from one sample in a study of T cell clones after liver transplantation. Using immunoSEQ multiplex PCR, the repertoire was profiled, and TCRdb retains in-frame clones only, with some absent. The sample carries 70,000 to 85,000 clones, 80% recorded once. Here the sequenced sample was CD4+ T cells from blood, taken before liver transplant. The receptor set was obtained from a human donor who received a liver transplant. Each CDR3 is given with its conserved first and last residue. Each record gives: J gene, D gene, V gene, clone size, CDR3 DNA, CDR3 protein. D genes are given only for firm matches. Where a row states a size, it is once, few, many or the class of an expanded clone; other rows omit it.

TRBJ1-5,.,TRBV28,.,TGTGCCAGCGTACCCGGGAGCCCCCCCGGTCAGCCCCAGCATTTT,CASVPGSPPGQPQHF
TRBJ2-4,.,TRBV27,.,TGTGCCAGCAGTAACAGGGAATCGGCCAAAAACATTCAGTACTTC,CASSNRESAKNIQYF
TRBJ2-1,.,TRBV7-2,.,TGTGCCAGCAGCTCTCGTAGCACGCTCTCCTACAATGAGCAGTTCTTC,CASSSRSTLSYNEQFF
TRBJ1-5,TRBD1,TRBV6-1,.,TGTGCCAGCAGTTTTGACAGGGGTCAGCCCCAGCATTTT,CASSFDRGQPQHF
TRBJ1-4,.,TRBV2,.,TGTGCCAGCAGACTACAGGGAGTCGGTGAAAAACTGTTTTTT,CASRLQGVGEKLFF
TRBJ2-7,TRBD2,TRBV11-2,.,TGTGCCAGCAGCGCTGGACTAGCGGTCTACGAGCAGTACTTC,CASSAGLAVYEQYF
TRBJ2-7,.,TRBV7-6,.,TGTGCCAGCAGCGCCGGGACATCCGAGAACTACGAGCAGTACTTC,CASSAGTSENYEQYF
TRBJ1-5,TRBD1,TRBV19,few,TGTGCCAGTAGTACTACAGGGGGCAATCAGCCCCAGCATTTT,CASSTTGGNQPQHF
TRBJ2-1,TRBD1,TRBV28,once,TGTGCCAGCAGTTTAAGACAGGGGGCGTGGAATGAGCAGTTCTTC,CASSLRQGAWNEQFF
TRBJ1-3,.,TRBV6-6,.,TGTGCCAGCAGTTACGGAGGGGGTTCTGGAAACACCATATATTTT,CASSYGGGSGNTIYF
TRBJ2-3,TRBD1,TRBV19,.,TGTGCCAGTACGGACAGGGAAAGAGATACGCAGTATTTT,CASTDRERDTQYF
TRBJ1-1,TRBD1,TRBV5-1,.,TGCGCCAGCAGCTCAAAGACAGGGGGCATCGGCACTGAAGCTTTCTTT,CASSSKTGGIGTEAFF
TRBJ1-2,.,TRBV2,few,TGTGCCAGCAGTGAAAGGTGGAGTCCTCATGGCTACACCTTC,CASSERWSPHGYTF
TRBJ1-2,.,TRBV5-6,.,TGTGCCAGCAGCTTGGACAGGGAGCGTGGCTACACCTTC,CASSLDRERGYTF
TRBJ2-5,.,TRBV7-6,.,TGTGCCAGCAGCTTAGCTTACGAGGAGACCCAGTACTTC,CASSLAYEETQYF
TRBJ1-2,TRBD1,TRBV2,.,TGTGCCAGCACCCCGGACAGGGCGCAGAACTATGGCTACACCTTC,CASTPDRAQNYGYTF
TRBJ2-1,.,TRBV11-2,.,TGTGCCAGCAGCTCCAGCTGGACCCTCAATGAGCAGTTCTTC,CASSSSWTLNEQFF
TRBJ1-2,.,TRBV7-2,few,TGTGCCAGCAGCTATCGTGGGGCCTACGAAAATGGCTACACCTTC,CASSYRGAYENGYTF
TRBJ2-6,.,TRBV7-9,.,TGTGCCAGCAGCTTAAACCCCCAAATGGCTGGGGCCAACGTCCTGACTTTC,CASSLNPQMAGANVLTF
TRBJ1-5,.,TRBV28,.,TGTGCCAGCAGTTCCGCCGGGGCCCGCAATCAGCCCCAGCATTTT,CASSSAGARNQPQHF
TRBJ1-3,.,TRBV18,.,TGTGCCAGCTCGCCTCAGGGTAATGCTGGAAACACCATATATTTT,CASSPQGNAGNTIYF
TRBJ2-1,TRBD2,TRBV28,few,TGTGCCAGCAGTGCTGCTGTAGCGGGAAAGACCAATGAGCAGTTCTTC,CASSAAVAGKTNEQFF
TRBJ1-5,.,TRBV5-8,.,TGTGCCAGCAGCTTGGGAGTCTCGACCGCTAGCAATCAGCCCCAGCATTTT,CASSLGVSTASNQPQHF
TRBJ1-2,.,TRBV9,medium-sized,TGTGCCAGCAGCTCAGTGGGGTTTCATGGCTACACCTTC,CASSSVGFHGYTF
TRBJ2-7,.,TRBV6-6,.,TGTGCCAGCAGTTACTCTCAGTTCAGCTCCTACGAGCAGTACTTC,CASSYSQFSSYEQYF
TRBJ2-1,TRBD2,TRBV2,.,TGTGCCAGCAGTGGGGGACTAGCGGGATACAATGAGCAGTTCTTC,CASSGGLAGYNEQFF
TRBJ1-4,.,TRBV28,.,TGTGCCAGCAGTTCATCTCTAGCGTCTAATGAAAAACTGTTTTTT,CASSSSLASNEKLFF
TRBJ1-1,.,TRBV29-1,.,TGCAGCGGGGCCAGGCAGGGAGGAACTGAAGCTTTCTTT,CSGARQGGTEAFF
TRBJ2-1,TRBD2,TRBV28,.,TGTGCCAGCAGTTTATGGGGACTAGCGAAATACAATGAGCAGTTCTTC,CASSLWGLAKYNEQFF
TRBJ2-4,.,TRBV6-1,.,TGTGCCAGCAGTGAAAATTATGGGCTTGCCAAAAACATTCAGTACTTC,CASSENYGLAKNIQYF
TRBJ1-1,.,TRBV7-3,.,TGTGCCAGCAGCAAGGACCTTGGGGACACTGAAGCTTTCTTT,CASSKDLGDTEAFF
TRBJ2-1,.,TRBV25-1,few,TGTGCCAGCAGTGAAAGCGGACGTCGCATCAATGAGCAGTTCTTC,CASSESGRRINEQFF
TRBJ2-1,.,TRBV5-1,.,TGCGCCAGCAGCTTGAGAGTCTCCTACAATGAGCAGTTCTTC,CASSLRVSYNEQFF
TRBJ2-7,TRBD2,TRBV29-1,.,TGCAGCGCATATGGACTAGCGGGAGGCGGACGCGAGCAGTACTTC,CSAYGLAGGGREQYF
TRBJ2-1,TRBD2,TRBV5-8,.,TGTGCCAGCAGTAGGAGCGGGAGGGCTTCATACAATGAGCAGTTCTTC,CASSRSGRASYNEQFF
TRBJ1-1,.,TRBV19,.,TGTGCCAGTAGTTCAACCGCAACAGGGATGAACACTGAAGCTTTCTTT,CASSSTATGMNTEAFF
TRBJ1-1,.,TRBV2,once,TGTGCCAGCAGTGTCGAGTTGTCGGGCACTGAAGCTTTCTTT,CASSVELSGTEAFF
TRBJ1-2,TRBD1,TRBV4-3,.,TGCGCCAGCAGCCGGGACAGGGAGGGCGGCTACACCTTC,CASSRDREGGYTF
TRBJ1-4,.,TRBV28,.,TGTGCCAGCAGTCGACCCCTTGGGGGCACTAATGAAAAACTGTTTTTT,CASSRPLGGTNEKLFF
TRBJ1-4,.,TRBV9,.,TGTGCCAGCAGCGAGGGAGAAGTGTATGCAACTAATGAAAAACTGTTTTTT,CASSEGEVYATNEKLFF
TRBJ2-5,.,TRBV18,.,TGTGCCAGCTCACCACGGCAGGGAGGTTATAAGGAGACCCAGTACTTC,CASSPRQGGYKETQYF
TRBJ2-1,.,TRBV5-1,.,TGCGCCAGCAGAAATAGTGTGAATGAGCAGTTCTTC,CASRNSVNEQFF
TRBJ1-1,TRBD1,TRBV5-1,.,TGCGCCAGCAGCTTCCAGGGGGCTCACACTGAAGCTTTCTTT,CASSFQGAHTEAFF
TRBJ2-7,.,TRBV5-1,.,TGCGCCAGCTCCCGACAGGTAGATTCCTACGAGCAGTACTTC,CASSRQVDSYEQYF
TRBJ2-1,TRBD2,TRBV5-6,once,TGTGCCAGCAGCTGGGGGCCCCTCGGACTAGCGGGAGTCTACAATGAGCAGTTCTTC,CASSWGPLGLAGVYNEQFF
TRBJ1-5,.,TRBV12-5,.,TGTGCTAGTGGTTTGTCCCGGACGCCCAGCAATCAGCCCCAGCATTTT,CASGLSRTPSNQPQHF
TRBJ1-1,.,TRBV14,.,TGTGCCAGCAGCTCAGGGTTGAACACTGAAGCTTTCTTT,CASSSGLNTEAFF
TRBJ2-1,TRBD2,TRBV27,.,TGTGCCAGCAGTGCGGGGGTCTATAACAATGAGCAGTTCTTC,CASSAGVYNNEQFF
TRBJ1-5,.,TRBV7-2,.,TGTGCCAGCAGCTTAGATGCAGGCGTGGAGCCCCAGCATTTT,CASSLDAGVEPQHF
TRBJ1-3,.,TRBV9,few,TGTGCCAGCAGCGCTTTTCCTGGAAACACCATATATTTT,CASSAFPGNTIYF
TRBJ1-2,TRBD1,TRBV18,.,TGTGCCAGCTCCTACGGCAGGGGGCGTAACTATGGCTACACCTTC,CASSYGRGRNYGYTF
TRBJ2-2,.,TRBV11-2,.,TGTGCCAGCAGCTTAGATCGTTGGGCTACAGGGACCACCGGGGAGCTGTTTTTT,CASSLDRWATGTTGELFF
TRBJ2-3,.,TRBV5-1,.,TGCGCCAGCAGCTTACAATCGGGGGTCAGAGATACGCAGTATTTT,CASSLQSGVRDTQYF
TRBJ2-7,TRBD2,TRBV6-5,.,TGTGCCAGCAGGCTTGGGGGACTAGCGGTCTACGAGCAGTACTTC,CASRLGGLAVYEQYF
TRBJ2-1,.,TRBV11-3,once,TGTGCCAGCAGCGAGGGGGGGAGTCGGAATGAGCAGTTCTTC,CASSEGGSRNEQFF
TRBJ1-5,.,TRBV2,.,TGTGCCAGCAGTGTTACAGCATTAGTACCCAATCAGCCCCAGCATTTT,CASSVTALVPNQPQHF